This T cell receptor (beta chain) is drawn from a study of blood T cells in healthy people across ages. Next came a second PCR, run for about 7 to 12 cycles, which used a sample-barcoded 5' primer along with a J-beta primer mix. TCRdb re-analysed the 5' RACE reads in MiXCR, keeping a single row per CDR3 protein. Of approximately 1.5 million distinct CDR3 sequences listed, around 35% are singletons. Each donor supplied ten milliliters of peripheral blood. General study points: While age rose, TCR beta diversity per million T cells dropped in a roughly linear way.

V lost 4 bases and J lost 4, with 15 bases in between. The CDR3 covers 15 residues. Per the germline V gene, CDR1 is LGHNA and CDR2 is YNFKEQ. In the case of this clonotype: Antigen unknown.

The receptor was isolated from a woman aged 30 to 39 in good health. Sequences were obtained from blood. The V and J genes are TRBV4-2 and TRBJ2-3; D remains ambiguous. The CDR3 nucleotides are TGTGCCAGCAGCCGCACTCGAGGTTCGTCAGATACGCAGTATTTT. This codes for CASSRTRGSSDTQYF.